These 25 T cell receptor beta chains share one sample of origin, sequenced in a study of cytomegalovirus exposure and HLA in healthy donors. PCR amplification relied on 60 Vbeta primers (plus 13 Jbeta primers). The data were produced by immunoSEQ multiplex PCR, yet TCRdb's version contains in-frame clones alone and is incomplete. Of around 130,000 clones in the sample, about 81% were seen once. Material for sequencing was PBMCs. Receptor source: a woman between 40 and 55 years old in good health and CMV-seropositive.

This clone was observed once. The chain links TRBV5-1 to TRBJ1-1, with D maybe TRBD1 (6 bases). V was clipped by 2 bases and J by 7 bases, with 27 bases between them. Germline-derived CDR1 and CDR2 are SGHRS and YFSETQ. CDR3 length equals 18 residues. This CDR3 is CASSLDSRDTRLGGEAFF. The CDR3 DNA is TGCGCCAGCAGCTTAGACAGCAGGGACACACGGCTTGGAGGTGAAGCTTTCTTT.

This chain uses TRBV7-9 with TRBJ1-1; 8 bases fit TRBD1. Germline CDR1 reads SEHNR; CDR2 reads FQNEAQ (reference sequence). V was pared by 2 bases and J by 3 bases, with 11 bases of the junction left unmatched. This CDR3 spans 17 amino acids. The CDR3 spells CASSLISWGQEHTEAFF. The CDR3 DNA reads TGTGCCAGCAGCTTAATCAGTTGGGGACAGGAGCACACTGAAGCTTTCTTT. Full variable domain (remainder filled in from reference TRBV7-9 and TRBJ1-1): DTGVSQNPRHKITKRGQNVTFRCDPISEHNRLYWYRQTLGQGPEFLTYFQNEAQLEKSRLLSDRFSAERPKGSFSTLEIQRTEQGDSAMYLCASSLISWGQEHTEAFFGQGTRLTVV.

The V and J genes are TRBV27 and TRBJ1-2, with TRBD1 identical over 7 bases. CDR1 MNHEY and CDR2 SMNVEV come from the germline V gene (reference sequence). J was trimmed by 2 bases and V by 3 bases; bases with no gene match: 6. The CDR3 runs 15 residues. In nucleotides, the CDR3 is TGTGCCAGCAGTTTGTGGGCAGGGGGGAACTATGGCTACACCTTC. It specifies CASSLWAGGNYGYTF.

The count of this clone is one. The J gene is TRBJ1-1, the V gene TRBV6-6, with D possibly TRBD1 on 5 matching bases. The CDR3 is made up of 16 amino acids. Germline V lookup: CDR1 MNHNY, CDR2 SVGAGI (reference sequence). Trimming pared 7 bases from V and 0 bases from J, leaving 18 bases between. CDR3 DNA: TGTGCCAGCAACCCGACACAGGTAGGGATGAACACTGAAGCTTTCTTT. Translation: CASNPTQVGMNTEAFF.

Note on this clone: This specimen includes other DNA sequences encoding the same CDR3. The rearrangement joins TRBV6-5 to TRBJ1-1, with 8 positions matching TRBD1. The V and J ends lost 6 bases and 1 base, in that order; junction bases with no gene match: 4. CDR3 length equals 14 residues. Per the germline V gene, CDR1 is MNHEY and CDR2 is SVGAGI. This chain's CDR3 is CASSQGARNTEAFF. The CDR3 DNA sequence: TGTGCCAGCAGCCAGGGGGCGAGGAACACTGAAGCTTTCTTT.

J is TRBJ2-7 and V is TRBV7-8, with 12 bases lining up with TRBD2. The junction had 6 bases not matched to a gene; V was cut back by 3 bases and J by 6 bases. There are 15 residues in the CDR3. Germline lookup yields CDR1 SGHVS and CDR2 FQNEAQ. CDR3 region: CASSFQRLAGVEQYF. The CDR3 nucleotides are TGTGCCAGCAGCTTCCAACGACTAGCGGGAGTCGAGCAGTACTTC.

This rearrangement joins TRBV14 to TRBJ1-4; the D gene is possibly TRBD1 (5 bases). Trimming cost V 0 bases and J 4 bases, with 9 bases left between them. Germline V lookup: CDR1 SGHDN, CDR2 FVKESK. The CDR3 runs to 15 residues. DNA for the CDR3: TGTGCCAGCAGCCAAGAATTAGGGGTTAATGAAAAACTGTTTTTT. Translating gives CASSQELGVNEKLFF.

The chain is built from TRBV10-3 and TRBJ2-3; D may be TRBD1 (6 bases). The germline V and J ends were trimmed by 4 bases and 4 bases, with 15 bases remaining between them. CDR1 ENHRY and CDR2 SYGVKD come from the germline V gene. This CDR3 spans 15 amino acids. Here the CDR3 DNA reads TGTGCCATCAGTGCGAGGAGGACAGATGCAGATACGCAGTATTTT. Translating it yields CAISARRTDADTQYF.

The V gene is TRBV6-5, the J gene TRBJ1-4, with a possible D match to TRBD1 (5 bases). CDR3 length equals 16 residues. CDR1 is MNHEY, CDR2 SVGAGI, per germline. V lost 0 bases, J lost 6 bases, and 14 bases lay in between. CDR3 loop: CASSYSTRARDEKLFF. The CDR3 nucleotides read TGTGCCAGCAGTTACTCGACCAGGGCTCGGGATGAAAAACTGTTTTTT.

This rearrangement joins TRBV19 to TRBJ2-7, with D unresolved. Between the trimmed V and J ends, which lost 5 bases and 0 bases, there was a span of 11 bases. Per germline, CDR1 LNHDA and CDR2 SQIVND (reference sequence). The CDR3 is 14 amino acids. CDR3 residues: CASSYLGGSYEQYF. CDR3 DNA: TGTGCCAGTAGTTATCTAGGCGGCTCCTACGAGCAGTACTTC.

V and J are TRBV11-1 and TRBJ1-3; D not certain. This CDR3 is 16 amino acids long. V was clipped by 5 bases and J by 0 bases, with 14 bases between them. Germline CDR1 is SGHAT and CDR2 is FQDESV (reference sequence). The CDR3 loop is CASSAVQAVSGNTIYF. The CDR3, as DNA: TGTGCCAGCAGCGCCGTGCAGGCCGTCTCTGGAAACACCATATATTTT.

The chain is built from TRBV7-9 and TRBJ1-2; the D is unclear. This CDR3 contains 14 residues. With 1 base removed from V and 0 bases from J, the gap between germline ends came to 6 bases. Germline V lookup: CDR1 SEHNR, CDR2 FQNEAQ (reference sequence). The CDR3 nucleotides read TGTGCCAGCAGCTTAGAGGGAGCTAACTATGGCTACACCTTC. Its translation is CASSLEGANYGYTF.

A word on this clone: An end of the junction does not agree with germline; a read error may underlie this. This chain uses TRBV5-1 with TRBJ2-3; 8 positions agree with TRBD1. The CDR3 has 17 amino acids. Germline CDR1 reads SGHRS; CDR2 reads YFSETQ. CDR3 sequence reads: CASSKRRDRINLDAQYF. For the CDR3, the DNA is TGCGCCAGCAGTAAGCGCCGGGACAGGATCAATTTAGATGCGCAGTATTTT.

This chain's CDR3 is CASSIGQFVRKGKNIQYF. The CDR3 DNA sequence: TGTGCCAGCAGCATCGGACAGTTCGTTAGGAAGGGCAAAAACATTCAGTACTTC. The V and J genes are TRBV7-4 and TRBJ2-4, with D maybe TRBD1 (6 bases). Per germline, CDR1 SGHVT and CDR2 SQSDAQ. The ends were cut back, 5 bases at V and 3 bases at J, with 23 bases in the middle. CDR3 size: 18 residues.

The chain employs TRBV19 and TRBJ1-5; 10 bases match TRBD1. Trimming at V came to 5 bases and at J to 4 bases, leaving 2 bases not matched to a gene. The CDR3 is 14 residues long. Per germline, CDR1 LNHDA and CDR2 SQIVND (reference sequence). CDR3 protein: CASSVGQGNQPQHF. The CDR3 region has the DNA TGTGCCAGTAGTGTGGGACAGGGGAATCAGCCCCAGCATTTT.

This CDR3 is CASSYRGQVNTEAFF. CDR3 DNA sequence: TGTGCCAGCAGTTACCGGGGACAGGTGAACACTGAAGCTTTCTTT. The genes are TRBV27 and TRBJ1-1, with 8 positions matching TRBD1. V shed 4 bases and J 0 bases; nucleotides not matched to a gene: 4. The germline V gene encodes CDR1 MNHEY and CDR2 SMNVEV (reference sequence). CDR3 size: 15 residues.

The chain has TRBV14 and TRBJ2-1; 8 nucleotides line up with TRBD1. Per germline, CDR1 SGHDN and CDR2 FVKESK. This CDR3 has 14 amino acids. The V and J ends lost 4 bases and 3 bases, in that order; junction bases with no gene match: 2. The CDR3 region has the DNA TGTGCCAGCAGCCGGGGGACAGGCTACAATGAGCAGTTCTTC. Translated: CASSRGTGYNEQFF.

As DNA, the CDR3 is TGTGCCAGCAGTTTATTTGGTGCTGGCAGTCCTCACAATGAGCAGTTCTTC. It codes for CASSLFGAGSPHNEQFF. This chain connects TRBV28 to TRBJ2-1, with D unclear. Trimming cost V 1 base and J 5 bases, with 18 bases left between them. The germline V gene encodes CDR1 MDHEN and CDR2 SYDVKM. The CDR3 covers 17 residues.

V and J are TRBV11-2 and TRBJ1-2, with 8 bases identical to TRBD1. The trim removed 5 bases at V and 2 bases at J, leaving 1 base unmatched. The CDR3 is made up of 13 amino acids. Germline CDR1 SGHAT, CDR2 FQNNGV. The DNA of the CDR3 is TGTGCCAGCAGCCGACAGGGGAACTATGGCTACACCTTC. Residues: CASSRQGNYGYTF.

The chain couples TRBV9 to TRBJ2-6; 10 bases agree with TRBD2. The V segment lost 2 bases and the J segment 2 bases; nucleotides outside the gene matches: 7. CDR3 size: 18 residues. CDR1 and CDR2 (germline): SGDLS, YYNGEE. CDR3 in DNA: TGTGCCAGCAGCGTTAGCCCTAGCGGGAGCACTGGGGCCAACGTCCTGACTTTC. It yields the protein CASSVSPSGSTGANVLTF.

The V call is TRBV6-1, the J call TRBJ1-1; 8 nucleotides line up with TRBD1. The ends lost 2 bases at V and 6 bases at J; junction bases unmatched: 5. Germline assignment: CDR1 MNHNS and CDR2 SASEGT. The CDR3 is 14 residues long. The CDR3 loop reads CASSERPGQAEAFF. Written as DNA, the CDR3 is TGTGCCAGCAGTGAAAGGCCGGGACAGGCTGAAGCTTTCTTT.

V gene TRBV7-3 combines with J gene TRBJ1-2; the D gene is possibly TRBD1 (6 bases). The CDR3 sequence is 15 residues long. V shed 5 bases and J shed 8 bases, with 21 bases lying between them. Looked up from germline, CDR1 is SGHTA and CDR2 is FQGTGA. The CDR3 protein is CASSLSNLGAGGYTF. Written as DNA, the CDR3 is TGTGCCAGCAGCCTGTCGAATCTGGGGGCCGGCGGCTACACCTTC.

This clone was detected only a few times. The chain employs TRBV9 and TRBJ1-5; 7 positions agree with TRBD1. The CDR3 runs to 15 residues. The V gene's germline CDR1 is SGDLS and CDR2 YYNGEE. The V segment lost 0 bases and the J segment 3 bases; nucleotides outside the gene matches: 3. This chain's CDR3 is CASSVEGTDNQPQHF. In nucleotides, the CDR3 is TGTGCCAGCAGCGTAGAGGGGACAGACAATCAGCCCCAGCATTTT.

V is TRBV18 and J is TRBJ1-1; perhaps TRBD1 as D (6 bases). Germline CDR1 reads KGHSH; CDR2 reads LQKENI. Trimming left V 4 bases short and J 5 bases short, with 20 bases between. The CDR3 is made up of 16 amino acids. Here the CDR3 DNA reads TGTGCCAGCTCACTAACCGGGGGGGGCTGGGGGACTGAAGCTTTCTTT. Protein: CASSLTGGGWGTEAFF.

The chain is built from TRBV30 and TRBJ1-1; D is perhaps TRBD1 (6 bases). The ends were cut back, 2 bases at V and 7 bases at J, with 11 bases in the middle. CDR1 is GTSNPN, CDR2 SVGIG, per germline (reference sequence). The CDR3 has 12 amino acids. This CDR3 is CAWSTGGYEAFF. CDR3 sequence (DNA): TGTGCCTGGAGTACGGGGGGCTATGAAGCTTTCTTT.